This is a list of T cell receptor beta chains from one sample in a study of OX40 agonist ivuxolimab in advanced cancers. Produced via immunoSEQ multiplex PCR; TCRdb's table is partial and in-frame only. This repertoire shows over 80,000 clones, roughly nine tenths found once; its top ten account for roughly 5.5%. The source was CD4+ or CD8+ T cells sorted from blood, collected in a trial of the OX40 agonist ivuxolimab. The receptor source for this set is an adult with an advanced solid tumor such as melanoma, head and neck, liver or kidney cancer. Each CDR3 is given with its conserved first and last residue. The order of the fields is D gene, J gene, V gene, clone size, CDR3 protein, CDR3 DNA. A D gene is named only where the DNA matches it firmly. Expanded clones get a size class; other rows say once, few or many, or leave the size out.

.,TRBJ2-1,TRBV5-4,.,CASSSAGGRSYNEQFF,TGTGCCAGCAGCTCAGCCGGGGGGCGGTCCTACAATGAGCAGTTCTTC
TRBD2,TRBJ2-7,TRBV6-6,.,CASSSRGLGTSEQYF,TGTGCCAGCAGTTCCCGGGGACTAGGAACCTCCGAGCAGTACTTC
TRBD1,TRBJ1-1,TRBV10-3,.,CASSVGGQGRTEAFF,TGTGCCAGCAGTGTGGGGGGACAGGGAAGAACTGAAGCTTTCTTT
.,TRBJ2-2,TRBV7-2,once,CASSPPGVGTGELFF,TGTGCCAGCAGCCCCCCGGGAGTAGGGACCGGGGAGCTGTTTTTT
.,TRBJ1-1,TRBV19,.,CASSIRGGDTEAFF,TGTGCCAGTAGTATTCGCGGCGGGGACACTGAAGCTTTCTTT
.,TRBJ2-6,TRBV6-1,.,CASSGASSGANVLTF,TGTGCCAGCAGTGGAGCCTCCTCTGGGGCCAACGTCCTGACTTTC
TRBD2,TRBJ2-5,TRBV11-3,once,CASSSRGGQETQYF,TGTGCCAGCAGCTCGCGGGGGGGCCAAGAGACCCAGTACTTC
.,TRBJ1-1,TRBV4-1,.,CASSQGGVLNTEAFF,TGCGCCAGCAGCCAAGGGGGGGTCTTAAACACTGAAGCTTTCTTT
TRBD1,TRBJ2-5,TRBV7-3,.,CASSLRAGQGQETQYF,TGTGCCAGCAGCTTAAGGGCGGGACAGGGTCAAGAGACCCAGTACTTC
TRBD2,TRBJ2-1,TRBV10-3,.,CAISRVSGSGSYNEQFF,TGTGCCATCAGTCGGGTTAGCGGGAGTGGATCCTACAATGAGCAGTTCTTC
TRBD1,TRBJ1-4,TRBV30,.,CALGTGVNEKLFF,TGTGCCCTCGGGACAGGGGTTAATGAAAAACTGTTTTTT
TRBD1,TRBJ2-6,TRBV19,.,CASRDRGRRSGANVLTF,TGTGCCAGTAGAGACAGGGGTCGACGCTCTGGGGCCAACGTCCTGACTTTC
.,TRBJ1-2,TRBV5-1,.,CASSPADWNYGYTF,TGCGCCAGCAGCCCCGCGGACTGGAACTATGGCTACACCTTC
.,TRBJ2-5,TRBV27,few,CASRRKQGGVLETQYF,TGTGCCAGCAGAAGAAAGCAGGGGGGCGTTCTGGAGACCCAGTACTTC
TRBD1,TRBJ1-1,TRBV5-6,once,CASSSSRDRGNEAFF,TGTGCCAGCAGCTCGTCCCGGGACAGGGGTAATGAAGCTTTCTTT
TRBD1,TRBJ1-2,TRBV5-1,.,CASSFFGTGAYGYTF,TGCGCCAGCAGCTTTTTTGGGACAGGGGCCTATGGCTACACCTTC
.,TRBJ1-1,TRBV7-3,.,CASSFQGPSQGAFF,TGTGCCAGCAGCTTCCAAGGGCCGAGCCAAGGCGCTTTCTTT
.,TRBJ1-6,TRBV7-9,few,CASSLAGTNNSPLHF,TGTGCCAGCAGCTTAGCGGGCACTAATAATTCACCCCTCCACTTT
.,TRBJ2-1,TRBV19,.,CASSIGVPGTPQFF,TGTGCCAGTAGTATAGGGGTCCCGGGGACTCCGCAGTTCTTC
.,TRBJ2-2,TRBV6-5,.,CASSYSPLPTGELFF,TGTGCCAGCAGTTACTCCCCACTTCCCACCGGGGAGCTGTTTTTT
.,TRBJ1-5,TRBV27,.,CASSPYGRTAPQHF,TGTGCCAGCAGTCCCTATGGCCGGACAGCGCCCCAGCATTTT
.,TRBJ2-7,TRBV4-2,many,CASSQESQDRYEQYF,TGTGCCAGCAGCCAAGAGTCCCAGGACCGCTACGAGCAGTACTTC
TRBD1,TRBJ2-7,TRBV5-1,few,CASRPDRGLGEQYF,TGCGCCAGCAGGCCCGACAGGGGGCTGGGGGAGCAGTACTTC
.,TRBJ1-5,TRBV11-2,.,CASSSQGRGGIQPQHF,TGTGCCAGCAGCTCACAGGGTCGAGGGGGGATTCAGCCCCAGCATTTT
.,TRBJ2-7,TRBV5-1,few,CASSPGAGQLGSYEQYF,TGCGCCAGCAGCCCGGGAGCTGGACAGCTCGGATCCTACGAGCAGTACTTC
.,TRBJ1-5,TRBV6-1,.,CASKGGQLNQPQHF,TGTGCCAGCAAGGGAGGACAGCTTAATCAGCCCCAGCATTTT
.,TRBJ2-1,TRBV29-1,.,CSVDGTTTSYNEQFF,TGCAGCGTTGACGGGACCACCACCTCCTACAATGAGCAGTTCTTC
.,TRBJ2-7,TRBV2,once,CASCPGFYEQYF,TGTGCCAGCTGTCCGGGGTTCTACGAGCAGTACTTC
TRBD2,TRBJ2-7,TRBV7-9,.,CASSFTAGGPPEQYF,TGTGCCAGCAGCTTTACAGCGGGGGGGCCCCCCGAGCAGTACTTC
.,TRBJ1-2,TRBV6-1,.,CASSRGALEGYTF,TGTGCCAGCAGTAGGGGGGCGCTAGAGGGCTACACCTTC
TRBD2,TRBJ2-1,TRBV7-9,.,CASSPTSGRLHEQFF,TGTGCCAGCAGCCCGACTAGCGGGAGACTCCATGAGCAGTTCTTC
TRBD1,TRBJ1-2,TRBV27,.,CASSRTGTGLSGYTF,TGTGCCAGCAGCCGTACCGGGACAGGGTTGTCTGGCTACACCTTC
TRBD1,TRBJ2-5,TRBV7-6,few,CASSLGGTGVQETQYF,TGTGCCAGCAGCTTAGGGGGGACAGGGGTACAAGAGACCCAGTACTTC
.,TRBJ1-2,TRBV29-1,.,CSVGSGYLDGYTF,TGCAGCGTTGGAAGCGGATACCTTGATGGCTACACCTTC
.,TRBJ2-3,TRBV19,.,CASRTELSTDTQYF,TGTGCCAGTCGGACAGAACTGAGCACAGATACGCAGTATTTT
TRBD1,TRBJ2-5,TRBV29-1,.,CSVTSPGTGSETQYF,TGCAGCGTTACCAGTCCCGGGACAGGGTCGGAGACCCAGTACTTC
.,TRBJ2-3,TRBV13,once,CASSSGGALADTQYF,TGTGCCAGCAGCTCTGGGGGGGCCCTGGCAGATACGCAGTATTTT
TRBD1,TRBJ2-2,TRBV5-1,.,CASSWGQGTGELFF,TGCGCCAGCAGCTGGGGACAGGGGACCGGGGAGCTGTTTTTT
.,TRBJ2-3,TRBV7-8,.,CASSFPKGRDDTQYF,TGTGCCAGCAGCTTCCCCAAAGGGAGAGATGATACGCAGTATTTT
TRBD2,TRBJ2-7,TRBV2,.,CASSEGLAESYEQYF,TGTGCCAGCAGTGAAGGACTAGCGGAATCCTACGAGCAGTACTTC
.,TRBJ2-7,TRBV30,.,CAWTPKRGYYEQYF,TGTGCCTGGACCCCCAAGAGGGGATACTACGAGCAGTACTTC
.,TRBJ1-2,TRBV5-1,.,CASSLTVGYGYTF,TGCGCCAGCAGCCTTACAGTGGGGTATGGCTACACCTTC
TRBD1,TRBJ1-2,TRBV7-9,.,CASSPGGAGNYGYTF,TGTGCCAGCAGCCCAGGGGGGGCCGGTAACTATGGCTACACCTTC
TRBD2,TRBJ2-1,TRBV19,.,CASTPTSGSTYEQFF,TGTGCCAGTACCCCGACTAGCGGGAGTACATATGAGCAGTTCTTC
TRBD1,TRBJ2-3,TRBV15,few,CATSRDPGTGRTHRDTQYF,TGTGCCACCAGCAGAGATCCGGGGACAGGGAGGACACACAGAGATACGCAGTATTTT
TRBD1,TRBJ2-1,TRBV9,.,CASSPRQGNNEQFF,TGTGCCAGCAGCCCCCGACAGGGGAACAATGAGCAGTTCTTC
.,TRBJ1-2,TRBV19,.,CASSTEGPAKGYTF,TGTGCCAGTAGTACCGAGGGCCCTGCCAAGGGGTACACCTTC
.,TRBJ1-2,TRBV4-1,few,CASSHWTEHYGYTF,TGCGCCAGCAGCCATTGGACAGAGCATTATGGCTACACCTTC
.,TRBJ2-5,TRBV9,.,CASSPLSTTFVTQYF,TGTGCCAGCAGCCCTCTGAGTACCACCTTTGTGACCCAGTACTTC
.,TRBJ1-4,TRBV30,few,CAWSVRDKLFF,TGTGCCTGGAGTGTTAGGGACAAACTGTTTTTT
TRBD2,TRBJ2-1,TRBV2,.,CASSENSGMGNEQFF,TGTGCCAGCAGTGAGAATAGCGGGATGGGCAATGAGCAGTTCTTC
TRBD1,TRBJ1-5,TRBV6-5,once,CASTSATGVDQPQHF,TGTGCCAGCACCTCCGCGACAGGGGTTGATCAGCCCCAGCATTTT
TRBD2,TRBJ2-3,TRBV7-2,.,CASSWVSGGVTDTQYF,TGTGCCAGCAGCTGGGTTAGCGGGGGGGTCACAGATACGCAGTATTTT
.,TRBJ2-7,TRBV5-1,.,CASSLDRAAYEQYF,TGCGCCAGCAGCTTGGACAGGGCGGCCTACGAGCAGTACTTC
.,TRBJ2-5,TRBV2,few,CASSARLGQTQYF,TGTGCCAGCAGTGCGAGACTGGGACAGACCCAGTACTTC